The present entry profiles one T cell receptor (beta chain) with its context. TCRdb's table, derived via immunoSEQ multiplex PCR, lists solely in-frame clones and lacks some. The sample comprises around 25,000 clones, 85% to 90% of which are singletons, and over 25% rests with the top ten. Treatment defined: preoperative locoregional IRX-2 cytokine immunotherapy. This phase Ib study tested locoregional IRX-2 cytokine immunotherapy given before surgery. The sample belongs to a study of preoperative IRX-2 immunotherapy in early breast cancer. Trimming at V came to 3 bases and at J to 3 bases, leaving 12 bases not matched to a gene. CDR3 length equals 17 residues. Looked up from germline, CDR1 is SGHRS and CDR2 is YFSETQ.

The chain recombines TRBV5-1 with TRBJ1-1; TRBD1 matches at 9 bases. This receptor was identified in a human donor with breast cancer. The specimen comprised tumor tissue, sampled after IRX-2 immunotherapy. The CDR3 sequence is CASSYTGQGKFDTEAFF. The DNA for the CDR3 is TGCGCCAGCAGCTACACCGGACAGGGGAAATTTGACACTGAAGCTTTCTTT. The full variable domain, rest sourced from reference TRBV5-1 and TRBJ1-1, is KAGVTQTPRYLIKTRGQQVTLSCSPISGHRSVSWYQQTPGQGLQFLFEYFSETQRNKGNFPGRFSGRQFSNSRSEMNVSTLELGDSALYLCASSYTGQGKFDTEAFFGQGTRLTVV.